This T cell receptor beta chain derives from a study of neoadjuvant anti-PD-1 for oral cavity cancer (dated by TCRdb to 2020 to 2022). For the wider study: Before undergoing curative-intent surgical resection, most patients got three to four biweekly nivolumab doses at 3 mg/kg. For patients who did not progress, a fourth nivolumab dose was given around day 43, followed by definitive surgical resection on days 50-56. Patients with complete response, partial response or stable disease by RECIST 1.1 were defined as responders, whereas patients with progression were defined as non-responders. The parent correlative cohort had about 11 patients and a response rate of roughly 31%.

Read against the paper, the sample's time point label means: before neoadjuvant nivolumab. The patients had newly diagnosed stage II-IVA oral cavity squamous cell carcinoma and had not received any prior systemic or radiation treatment. Everyone in the cohort had locally advanced, HPV-negative oral cavity squamous cell carcinoma. No culture maintenance or expansion was done, as the peripheral blood mononuclear cells went straight to analysis. Samples came from a longitudinal correlative study of a single-arm phase II trial of neoadjuvant nivolumab in oral cavity squamous cell carcinoma. Subject-matched pre- and post-treatment PBMCs and tumors from three responders and three non-responders underwent genomic DNA-based TCRbeta sequencing. Peripheral blood mononuclear cells were drawn once before nivolumab treatment and a second time after treatment, when surgery took place. Genomic DNA was isolated from PBMCs using the Maxwell RSC DNA from Cells kit.

The paper as a whole reports these results and caveats: Only three patients per response group were included in the TCR analyses, and larger cohorts for validation were called for by the authors. Higher pretreatment blood Treg/Th17 ratios correlated with both higher pretreatment blood TCRbeta clonality and lower post-treatment tumor TCRbeta clonality. Within PBMCs, T cell clonality (Gini index) was significantly higher in non-responders than responders after neoadjuvant nivolumab.

From the germline V gene (reference sequence), CDR1 is LNHDA and CDR2 is SQIVND. Spanning cysteine to phenylalanine, the CDR3 consists of 14 amino acids. Kept here is only the CDR3 DNA, which spans 42 bases and is read in frame from base 1. Germline trimming amounts to 5 bases on V and 7 bases on J, with 6 as the count of junction bases outside the gene matches. For deep sequencing, PBMC libraries mostly used approximately 500 ng of input genomic DNA, with six replicates for each sample. TCRbeta libraries were prepared with the immunoSEQ hsTCRbeta kit according to the manufacturer's instructions. An Illumina NovaSeq 6000 S4 flow cell was used to sequence the final libraries, which had first been combined to 3 nM. The authors' analysis ran thus. Raw data preprocessing and quality control were performed with the immunoSEQ Analyzer. The analysis was limited to productive rearrangements, and each clonotype was defined by a unique CDR3 amino acid sequence. Using the R package tcR, the researchers computed the Gini-Simpson index as their estimate of repertoire clonality. Student's t test was used to compare Gini indices, and Pearson correlation was used to assess associations with tumor size change. Drawn from immuneACCESS, this table holds only the in-frame rearrangements with V and J called that TCRdb kept. Clones are partly lost; checked studies trace under half to an unresolved V gene and leave the rest unexplained. V, J and clone size were drawn from that table, and D and trimming were deduced from the DNA. The sample includes over 30,000 clones, with around 87% observed a single time. In total, the top ten clones hold approximately 3.7% of the sample.

Worth noting for this clone: Its antigen is still unknown. Within one base of it there is no much larger clone, and no base qualities were kept.

This receptor was obtained from a person aged 35-79 years with oral cavity squamous cell carcinoma. Recombination connected TRBV19 to TRBJ2-1, with 9 central nucleotides matching TRBD1. The sample was PBMCs, taken before nivolumab (anti-PD-1) treatment. DNA sequence: TGTGCCAGTAGTTTGGGACAGGGAGTGAATGAGCAGTTCTTC. Translated, it gives CASSLGQGVNEQFF.